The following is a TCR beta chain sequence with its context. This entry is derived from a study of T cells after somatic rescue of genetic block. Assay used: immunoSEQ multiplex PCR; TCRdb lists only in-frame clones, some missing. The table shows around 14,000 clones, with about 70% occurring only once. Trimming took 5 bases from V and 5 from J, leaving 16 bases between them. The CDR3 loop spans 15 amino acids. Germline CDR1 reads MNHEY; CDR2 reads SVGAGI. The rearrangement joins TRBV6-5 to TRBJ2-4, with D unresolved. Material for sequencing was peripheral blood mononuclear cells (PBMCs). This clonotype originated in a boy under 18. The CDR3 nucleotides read TGTGCCAGCAGTCCCCACGGCGCGGTCCAAAACATTCAGTACTTC. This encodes CASSPHGAVQNIQYF.